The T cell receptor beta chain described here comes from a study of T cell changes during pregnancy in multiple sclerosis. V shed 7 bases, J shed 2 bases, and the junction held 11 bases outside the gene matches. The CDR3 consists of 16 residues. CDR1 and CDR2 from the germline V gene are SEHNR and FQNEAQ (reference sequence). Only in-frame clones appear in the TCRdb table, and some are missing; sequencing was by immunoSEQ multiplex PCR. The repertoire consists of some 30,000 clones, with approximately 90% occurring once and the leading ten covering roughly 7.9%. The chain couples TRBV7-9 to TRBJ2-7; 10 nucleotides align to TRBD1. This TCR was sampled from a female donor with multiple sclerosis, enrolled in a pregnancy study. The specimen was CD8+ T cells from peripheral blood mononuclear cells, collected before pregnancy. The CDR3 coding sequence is TGTGCCAGCAACCCCTCTACTGGACAGGGGGCCTACGAGCAGTACTTC. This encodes CASNPSTGQGAYEQYF.